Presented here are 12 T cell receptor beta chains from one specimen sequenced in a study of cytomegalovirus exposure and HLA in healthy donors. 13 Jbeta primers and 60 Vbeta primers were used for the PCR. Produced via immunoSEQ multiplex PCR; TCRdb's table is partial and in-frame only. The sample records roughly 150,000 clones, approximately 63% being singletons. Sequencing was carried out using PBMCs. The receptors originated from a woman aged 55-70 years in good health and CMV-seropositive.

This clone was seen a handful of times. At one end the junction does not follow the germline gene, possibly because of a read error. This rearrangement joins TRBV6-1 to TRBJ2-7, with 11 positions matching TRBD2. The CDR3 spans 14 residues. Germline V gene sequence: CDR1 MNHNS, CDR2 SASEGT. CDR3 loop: CASREGTSGYEQYF. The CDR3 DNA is TGTGCCAGCAGGGAAGGGACTAGCGGTTACGAGCAGTACTTC.

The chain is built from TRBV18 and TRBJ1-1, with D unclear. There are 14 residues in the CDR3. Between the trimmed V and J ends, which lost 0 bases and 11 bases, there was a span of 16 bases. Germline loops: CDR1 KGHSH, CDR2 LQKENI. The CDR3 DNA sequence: TGTGCCAGCTCACCACCCCGGCTCGGCGGGAGGGCTTTCTTT. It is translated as CASSPPRLGGRAFF.

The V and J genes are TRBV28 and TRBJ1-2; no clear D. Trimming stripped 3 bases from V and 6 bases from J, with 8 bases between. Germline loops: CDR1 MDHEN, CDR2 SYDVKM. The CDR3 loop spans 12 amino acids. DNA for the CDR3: TGTGCCAGCAGTTTCGTAGAAGATGGCTACACCTTC. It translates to CASSFVEDGYTF.

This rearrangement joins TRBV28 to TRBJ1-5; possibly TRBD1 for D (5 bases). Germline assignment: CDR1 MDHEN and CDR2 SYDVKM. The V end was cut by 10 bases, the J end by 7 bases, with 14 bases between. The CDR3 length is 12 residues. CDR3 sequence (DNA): TGTGCCAACGGGGGTTCGGGGCAGCCCCAGCATTTT. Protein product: CANGGSGQPQHF.

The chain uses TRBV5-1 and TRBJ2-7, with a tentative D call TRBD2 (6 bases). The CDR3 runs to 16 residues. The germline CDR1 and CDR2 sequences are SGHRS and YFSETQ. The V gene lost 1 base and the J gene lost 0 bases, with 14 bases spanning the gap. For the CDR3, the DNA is TGCGCCAGCAGCTTGAGGAGGGATCCTTTCTCCTACGAGCAGTACTTC. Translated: CASSLRRDPFSYEQYF.

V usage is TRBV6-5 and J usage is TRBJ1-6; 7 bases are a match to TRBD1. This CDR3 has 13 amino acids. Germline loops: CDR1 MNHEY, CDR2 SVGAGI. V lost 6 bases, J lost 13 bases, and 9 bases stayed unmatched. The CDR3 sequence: CASSFDRAKPLHF. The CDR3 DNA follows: TGTGCCAGCAGCTTCGACAGGGCTAAGCCCCTCCACTTT.

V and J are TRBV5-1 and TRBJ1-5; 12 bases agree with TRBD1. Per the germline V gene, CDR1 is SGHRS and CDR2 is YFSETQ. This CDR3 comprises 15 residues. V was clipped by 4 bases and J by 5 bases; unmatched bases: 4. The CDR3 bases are TGCGCCAGCAGCCCGGGACAGGGGGCCCATCAGCCCCAGCATTTT. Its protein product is CASSPGQGAHQPQHF.

CDR3 in amino acids: CASSLSREGGYTF. The CDR3 DNA is TGTGCCAGCAGCTTAAGTAGGGAGGGTGGCTACACCTTC. The rearrangement links TRBV7-9 to TRBJ1-2; D is uncertain. V was cut by 2 bases and J by 7 bases, with 11 bases left in between. From germline, CDR1 is SEHNR and CDR2 FQNEAQ (reference sequence). This CDR3 comprises 13 residues. The full variable domain, its missing parts supplied by reference TRBV7-9 and TRBJ1-2, is DTGVSQNPRHKITKRGQNVTFRCDPISEHNRLYWYRQTLGQGPEFLTYFQNEAQLEKSRLLSDRFSAERPKGSFSTLEIQRTEQGDSAMYLCASSLSREGGYTFGSGTRLTVV.

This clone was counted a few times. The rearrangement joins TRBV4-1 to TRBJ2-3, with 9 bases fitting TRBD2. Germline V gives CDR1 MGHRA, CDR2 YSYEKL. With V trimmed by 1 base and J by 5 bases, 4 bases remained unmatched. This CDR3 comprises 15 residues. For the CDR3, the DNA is TGCGCCAGCAGCCAAGTGGGACTAGCTGGAGATACGCAGTATTTT. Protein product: CASSQVGLAGDTQYF.

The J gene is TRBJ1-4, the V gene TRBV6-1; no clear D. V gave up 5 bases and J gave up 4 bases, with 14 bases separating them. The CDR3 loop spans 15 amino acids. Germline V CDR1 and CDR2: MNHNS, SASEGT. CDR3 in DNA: TGTGCCAGCAGTTTGAACAGCGGGGTTAATGAAAAACTGTTTTTT. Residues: CASSLNSGVNEKLFF.

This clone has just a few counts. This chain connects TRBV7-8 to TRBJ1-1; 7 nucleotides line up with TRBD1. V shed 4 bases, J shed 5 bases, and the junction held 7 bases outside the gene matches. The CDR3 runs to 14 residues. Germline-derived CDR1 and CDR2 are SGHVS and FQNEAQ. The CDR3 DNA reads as TGTGCCAGCAGCTCAGGACAGGAGAGAACTGAAGCTTTCTTT. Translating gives CASSSGQERTEAFF.

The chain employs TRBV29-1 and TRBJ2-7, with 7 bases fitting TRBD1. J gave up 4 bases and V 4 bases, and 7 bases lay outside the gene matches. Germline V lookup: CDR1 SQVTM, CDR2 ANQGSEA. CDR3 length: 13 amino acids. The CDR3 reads CSVGFSRGYEQYF. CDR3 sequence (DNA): TGCAGCGTTGGGTTCTCCAGGGGGTACGAGCAGTACTTC.